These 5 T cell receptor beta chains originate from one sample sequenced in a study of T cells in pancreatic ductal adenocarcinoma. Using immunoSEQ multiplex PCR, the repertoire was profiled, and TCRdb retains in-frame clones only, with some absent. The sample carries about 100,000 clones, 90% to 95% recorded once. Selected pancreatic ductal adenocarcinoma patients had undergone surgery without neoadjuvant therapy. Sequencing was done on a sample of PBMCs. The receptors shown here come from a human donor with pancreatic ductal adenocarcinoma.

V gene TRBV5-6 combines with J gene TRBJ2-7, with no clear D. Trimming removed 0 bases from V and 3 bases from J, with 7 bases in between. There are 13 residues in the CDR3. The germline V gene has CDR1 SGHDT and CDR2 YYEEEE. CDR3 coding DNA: TGTGCCAGCAGCTTGGGTTCCGGCTACGAGCAGTACTTC. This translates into CASSLGSGYEQYF.

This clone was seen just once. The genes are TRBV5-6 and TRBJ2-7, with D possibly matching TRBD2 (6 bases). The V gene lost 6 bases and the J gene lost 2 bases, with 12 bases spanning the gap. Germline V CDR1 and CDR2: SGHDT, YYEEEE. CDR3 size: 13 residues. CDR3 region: CASTAGLTYEQYF. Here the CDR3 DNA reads TGTGCCAGCACAGCGGGCCTCACCTACGAGCAGTACTTC.

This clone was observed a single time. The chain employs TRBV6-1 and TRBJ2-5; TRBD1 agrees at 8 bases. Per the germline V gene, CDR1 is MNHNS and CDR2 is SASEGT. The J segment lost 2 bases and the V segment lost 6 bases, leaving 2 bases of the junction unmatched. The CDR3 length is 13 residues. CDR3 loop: CASRDRGQETQYF. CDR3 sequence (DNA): TGTGCCAGCAGAGACAGGGGACAAGAGACCCAGTACTTC.

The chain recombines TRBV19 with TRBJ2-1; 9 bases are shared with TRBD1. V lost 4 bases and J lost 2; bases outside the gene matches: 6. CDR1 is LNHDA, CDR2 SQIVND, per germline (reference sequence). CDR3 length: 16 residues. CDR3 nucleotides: TGTGCCAGTAGTACCTGGAGACAGGGGGCCTACAATGAGCAGTTCTTC. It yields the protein CASSTWRQGAYNEQFF.

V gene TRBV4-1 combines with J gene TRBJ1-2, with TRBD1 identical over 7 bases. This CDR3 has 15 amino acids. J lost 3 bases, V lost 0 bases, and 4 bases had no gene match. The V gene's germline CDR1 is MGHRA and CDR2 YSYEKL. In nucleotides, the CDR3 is TGCGCCAGCAGCCAAGAGGGGGACAGCCACTATGGCTACACCTTC. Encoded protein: CASSQEGDSHYGYTF.